This T cell receptor beta chain was sequenced during a study of blood T cell repertoires in COVID-19. Across the whole study: In each case, the material was cDNA or gDNA derived from T cells, B-cell-depleted T cells, or PBMCs.

Only in-frame clones appear in the TCRdb table, and some are missing; sequencing was by immunoSEQ multiplex PCR. The sample lists more than 350,000 clones; 80% to 90% were seen once. The table lists this clone with a count of one. The participants were between roughly 18 and 90 years old and came from some 23 US areas. This CDR3 is built from 15 residues. V lost 4 bases to trimming and J lost 5 bases, with 18 bases between them. Germline V gene lookup returns CDR1 SGDLS and CDR2 YYNGEE. This TCR was recovered from a woman between 45 and 65 years old who had recovered from COVID-19. The sequenced sample was PBMCs or T cells enriched from blood (not recorded which). This rearrangement joins TRBV9 to TRBJ2-5; D unclear. CDR3 sequence (DNA): TGTGCCAGCAGCCCCGCGGCCCAGAATGGGGAGACCCAGTACTTC. It is translated as CASSPAAQNGETQYF.